The 11 T cell receptor beta chains below come from one sample, sequenced in a study of CD8 T cells in Susac syndrome. When the RNA was reverse transcribed, random hexamers were used with an input of about 0.5 to 1 ug. Each CDR3 protein gets one entry after TCRdb re-called the immunoSEQ multiplex PCR reads with MiXCR. This sample yields hundreds of thousands of distinct CDR3 sequences, of which approximately 90% are seen a single time; under 0.2% belongs to the top ten. Material: CD8+ T cells from PBMCs. The receptor source for this set is a human donor with multiple sclerosis.

The chain recombines TRBV12-3 or TRBV12-4 with TRBJ2-1; D unresolved. V was trimmed by 1 base and J by 10 bases, leaving 17 bases between them. The CDR3 extends over 15 amino acids. CDR3 nucleotides: TGTGCCAGCAGTTTAGTGCTCCAACGAACACGGGAGCAGTTCTTC. Translation gives CASSLVLQRTREQFF.

V and J are TRBV7-9 and TRBJ2-2; TRBD2 matches 8 bases. CDR1 is SEHNR and CDR2 is FQNEAQ in the germline V gene (reference sequence). Losses at the gene ends were 1 base for V and 6 bases for J; bases not matched to a gene: 7. This CDR3 region has 16 residues. The CDR3 DNA is TGTGCCAGCAGCTTAGATAGCGGGGCCTTGGCCGGGGAGCTGTTTTTT. Protein: CASSLDSGALAGELFF.

This chain links TRBV27 with TRBJ2-1; TRBD2 aligns across 8 bases. Germline assignment: CDR1 MNHEY and CDR2 SMNVEV (reference sequence). The CDR3 extends over 14 amino acids. Unmatched junction bases numbered 6, after V lost 7 bases and J lost 4 bases. CDR3 bases: TGTGCCAGCACCCTAGCGGGTCCGTACAATGAGCAGTTCTTC. This encodes CASTLAGPYNEQFF.

This clonotype turned up a few times. The chain joins TRBV27 to TRBJ2-7, with 11 bases aligning to TRBD2. V trimming: 5 bases; J trimming: 3 bases; junction bases outside the gene matches: 3. Germline lookup yields CDR1 MNHEY and CDR2 SMNVEV (reference sequence). This CDR3 region has 14 residues. CDR3 sequence: CASSVTSGGYEQYF. Written as DNA, the CDR3 is TGTGCCAGCAGTGTAACTAGCGGGGGCTACGAGCAGTACTTC.

CDR3 sequence: CASRSSGDAGELFF. The CDR3 DNA reads as TGTGCCAGCAGGTCGTCAGGGGACGCCGGGGAGCTGTTTTTT. V is TRBV25-1 and J is TRBJ2-2; weak D call: TRBD1 (6 bases). Between the trimmed V and J ends, which lost 6 bases and 6 bases, there was a span of 14 bases. From germline, CDR1 is MGHDK and CDR2 SYGVNS. The CDR3 consists of 14 residues.

The V and J genes are TRBV5-5 and TRBJ1-2; tentative D call: TRBD1 (6 bases). The V end was cut by 0 bases, the J end by 5 bases, with 17 bases between. The germline CDR1 and CDR2 sequences are SGHKS and YYEKEE (reference sequence). CDR3 size: 16 residues. In DNA form, the CDR3 reads TGTGCCAGCAGCTTGGCCGTGGCAGGGGTTAGGTATGGCTACACCTTC. This codes for CASSLAVAGVRYGYTF.

The chain links TRBV28 to TRBJ2-4; TRBD2 aligns across 8 bases. This CDR3 is 14 amino acids long. V lost 6 bases and J lost 8; bases outside the gene matches: 9. The germline gives CDR1 MDHEN, CDR2 SYDVKM. CDR3 residues: CASRDVGTRHIQYF. Written as DNA, the CDR3 is TGTGCCAGCAGAGACGTCGGGACTAGGCACATTCAGTACTTC.

This clonotype was detected only a few times. The gene calls are TRBV7-9 and TRBJ2-1, with 7 bases that match TRBD1. The germline CDR1 and CDR2 sequences are SEHNR and FQNEAQ (reference sequence). The CDR3 contains 15 residues. With 5 bases clipped from V and 3 bases from J, the junction kept 7 bases outside the gene matches. CDR3: CASSPPGTVYNEQFF. The CDR3 nucleotides are TGTGCCAGCAGCCCCCCCGGGACAGTCTACAATGAGCAGTTCTTC. The full variable domain, rest sourced from reference TRBV7-9 and TRBJ2-1, is DTGVSQNPRHKITKRGQNVTFRCDPISEHNRLYWYRQTLGQGPEFLTYFQNEAQLEKSRLLSDRFSAERPKGSFSTLEIQRTEQGDSAMYLCASSPPGTVYNEQFFGPGTRLTVL.

The V call is TRBV6-1, the J call TRBJ2-7, with D maybe TRBD2 (5 bases). The CDR3 spans 15 residues. The germline gives CDR1 MNHNS, CDR2 SASEGT. Deletions cut 2 bases from V and 4 bases from J, with 15 bases between. The CDR3 protein is CASSEPSRTDYEQYF. CDR3 DNA: TGTGCCAGCAGTGAACCTAGCCGGACGGATTACGAGCAGTACTTC.

The chain uses TRBV29-1 and TRBJ2-2; possible D gene TRBD2, 6 bases. Trimming took off 6 bases at V and 14 bases at J, with 19 bases between the two ends. The CDR3 consists of 12 residues. The germline V gene encodes CDR1 SQVTM and CDR2 ANQGSEA. CDR3 region: CSVRSSAGSLFF. The CDR3 region has the DNA TGCAGCGTAAGGAGCTCGGCGGGGAGCCTGTTTTTT.

This chain connects TRBV7-2 to TRBJ1-2; D perhaps matches TRBD1 (5 bases). The germline V and J ends were trimmed by 1 base and 3 bases, with 12 bases remaining between them. The CDR3 has 15 amino acids. CDR1 is SGHTA, CDR2 FQGNSA, per germline. CDR3 region: CASSLVAGSDYGYTF. Written as DNA, the CDR3 is TGTGCCAGCAGCTTAGTGGCAGGGTCTGACTATGGCTACACCTTC.